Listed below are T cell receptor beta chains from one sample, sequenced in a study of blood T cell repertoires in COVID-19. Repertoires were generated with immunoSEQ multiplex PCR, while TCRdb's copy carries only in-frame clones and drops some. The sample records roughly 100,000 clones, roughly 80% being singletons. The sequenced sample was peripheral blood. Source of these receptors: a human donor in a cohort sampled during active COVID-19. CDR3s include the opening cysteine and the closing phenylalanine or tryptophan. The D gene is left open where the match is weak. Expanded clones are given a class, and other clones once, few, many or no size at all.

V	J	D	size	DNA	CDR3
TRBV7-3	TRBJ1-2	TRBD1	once	TGTGCCAGCAGCTTAAGCCTATCGACAGGGGCAGTAAGCGGCTACACCTTC	CASSLSLSTGAVSGYTF
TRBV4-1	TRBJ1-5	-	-	TGCGCCAGCAGCCAAGTGGCAAGCAGGGGAAGAATGCCCCAGCATTTT	CASSQVASRGRMPQHF
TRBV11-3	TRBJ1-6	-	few	TGTGCCAGCAGCCCCGACATTGGACAGAGCAATTCACCCCTCCACTTT	CASSPDIGQSNSPLHF
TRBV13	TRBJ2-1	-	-	TGTGCCAGCAGCTTGGCCCTGTCCAATGAGCAGTTCTTC	CASSLALSNEQFF
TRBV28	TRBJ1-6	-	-	TGTGCCAGCAACCCGGGTAACTCCTATAATTCACCCCTCCACTTT	CASNPGNSYNSPLHF
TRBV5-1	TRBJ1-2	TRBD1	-	TGCGCCAGCAGCCACGACAGGGAGTATGGCTACACCTTC	CASSHDREYGYTF
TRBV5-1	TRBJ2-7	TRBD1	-	TGCGCCAGCAGCTCGGGGACAGGGACTCCCTACGAGCAGTACTTC	CASSSGTGTPYEQYF
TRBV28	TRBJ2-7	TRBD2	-	TGTGCCAGCAGATATGGACTAGCAGCCTCCTACGAGCAGTACTTC	CASRYGLAASYEQYF
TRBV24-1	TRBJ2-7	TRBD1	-	TGTGCCAGGGGACAGTCCCGCCCGTACTTC	CARGQSRPYF
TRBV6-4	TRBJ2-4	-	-	TGTGCCAGCAGTGTGGAGGGGGCGGATAACATTCAGTACTTC	CASSVEGADNIQYF
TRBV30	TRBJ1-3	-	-	TGTGCCTGGGATCACACGGGGGGCCGCTCTGGAAACACCATATATTTT	CAWDHTGGRSGNTIYF
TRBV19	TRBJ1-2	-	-	TGTGCCAGTAGCATAGCCGGGATTACCTATGGCTACACCTTC	CASSIAGITYGYTF
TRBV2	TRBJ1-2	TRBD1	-	TGTGCCAGCAGTGGACAGGGTCGGAACTATGGCTACACCTTC	CASSGQGRNYGYTF
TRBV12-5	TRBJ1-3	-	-	TGTGCTAGTGGTTTGGAACAGGGCCGGGGAAACACCATATATTTT	CASGLEQGRGNTIYF
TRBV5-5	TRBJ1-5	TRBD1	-	TGTGCCAGCAGCTTGGACAGGGGCCAGGTCAATCAGCCCCAGCATTTT	CASSLDRGQVNQPQHF
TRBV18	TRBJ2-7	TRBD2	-	TGTGCCAGCTCACCGGGAGGGAAGCAGTACTTC	CASSPGGKQYF
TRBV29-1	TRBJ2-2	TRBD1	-	TGCAGCGTTCGGGACAGGCTAAACACCGGGGAGCTGTTTTTT	CSVRDRLNTGELFF
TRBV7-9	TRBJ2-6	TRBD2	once	TGTGCCAGCAGCTTAGGGCTAGCGGGGGACTCTGGGGCCAACGTCCTGACTTTC	CASSLGLAGDSGANVLTF
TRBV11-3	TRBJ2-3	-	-	TGTGCCAGCAGCTTAGGTCCGGGCACAGATACGCAGTATTTT	CASSLGPGTDTQYF
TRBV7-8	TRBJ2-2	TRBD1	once	TGTGCCAGCAGCTTTCGGGACAGGGGGCCGGCCGGGGAGCTGTTTTTT	CASSFRDRGPAGELFF
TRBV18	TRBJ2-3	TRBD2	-	TGTGCCAGCTCACCATACCCTAGCGGGGGCGGCACAGATACGCAGTATTTT	CASSPYPSGGGTDTQYF
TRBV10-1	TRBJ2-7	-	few	TGCGCCAGCTCGGGACACAGTAACCCGGGATATCAGGCATACGAGCAGTACTTC	CASSGHSNPGYQAYEQYF
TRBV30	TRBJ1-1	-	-	TGTGCCTGGGAGGGGATGGGGAACACTGAAGCTTTCTTT	CAWEGMGNTEAFF
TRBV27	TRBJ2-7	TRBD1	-	TGTGCCAGCAGTTCCACCGGGACAGGGGCCTACGAGCAGTACTTC	CASSSTGTGAYEQYF
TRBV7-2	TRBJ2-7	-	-	TGTGCCAGCAGCCGCCTATCCCCCGGGGGAGAGCAGTACTTC	CASSRLSPGGEQYF
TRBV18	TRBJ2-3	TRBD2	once	TGTGCCAGCTCACCAGAAGGACTAGCGGTGAATACGCAGTATTTT	CASSPEGLAVNTQYF
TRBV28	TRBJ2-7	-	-	TGTGCCAGCAGGCCACCGACCGGCAGAGGAGGCTACGAGCAGTACTTC	CASRPPTGRGGYEQYF
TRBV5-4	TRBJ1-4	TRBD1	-	TGTGCCAGCAGGGGGGACAGCGATGCAACTAATGAAAAACTGTTTTTT	CASRGDSDATNEKLFF
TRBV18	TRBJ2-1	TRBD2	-	TGTGCCAGCTCACCACCGACTAGCGGGGGGGCCGACAATGAGCAGTTCTTC	CASSPPTSGGADNEQFF
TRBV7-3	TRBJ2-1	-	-	TGTGCCAGCAGCTTACAGGACACCCCGCTCTACAATGAGCAGTTCTTC	CASSLQDTPLYNEQFF
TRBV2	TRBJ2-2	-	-	TGTGCCAGCAGACTAGCTCAAATGAACACCGGGGAGCTGTTTTTT	CASRLAQMNTGELFF
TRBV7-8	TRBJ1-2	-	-	TGTGCCAGCAGCTTTGGCGGAAACTATGGCTACACCTTC	CASSFGGNYGYTF
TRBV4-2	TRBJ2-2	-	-	TGTGCCAGCAGCACACGCGGGGGGGAGCTGTTTTTT	CASSTRGGELFF
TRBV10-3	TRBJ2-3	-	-	TGTGCCATCAGTGACCAGGGAAGCACAGATACGCAGTATTTT	CAISDQGSTDTQYF
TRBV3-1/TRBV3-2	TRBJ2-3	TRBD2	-	TGTGCCAGCAGCCGAAGACTAGCGGGGGGGGAGGATACGCAGTATTTT	CASSRRLAGGEDTQYF
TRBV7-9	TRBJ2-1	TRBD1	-	TGTGCCAGCAGCCAGCCGGGACAGACCTACAATGAGCAGTTCTTC	CASSQPGQTYNEQFF
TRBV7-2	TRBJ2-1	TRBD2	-	TGTGCCAGCAGCCTCACTAGCGGGGTTTACAATGAGCAGTTCTTC	CASSLTSGVYNEQFF
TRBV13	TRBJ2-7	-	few	TGTGCCAGCAGCACGGCCCGATTCGGCAGGTCCTACGAGCAGTACTTC	CASSTARFGRSYEQYF
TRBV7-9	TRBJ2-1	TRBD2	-	TGTGCCAGCAGCTTATCAGCGGGGGTGTACAATGAGCAGTTCTTC	CASSLSAGVYNEQFF
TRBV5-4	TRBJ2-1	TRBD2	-	TGTGCCAACAGCTCCACTAGCGTTTACAATGAGCAGTTCTTC	CANSSTSVYNEQFF
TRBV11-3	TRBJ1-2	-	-	TGTGCCAGCAGCCCCATACAGGGATGGAACTATGGCTACACCTTC	CASSPIQGWNYGYTF
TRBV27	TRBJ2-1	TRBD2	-	TGTGCCAGCAGTCCTCGGGTAGCGGGGAACAATGAGCAGTTCTTC	CASSPRVAGNNEQFF
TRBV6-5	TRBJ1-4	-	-	TGTGCCAGCAGTTATTTCTCCGGCGGGAATAATGAAAAACTGTTTTTT	CASSYFSGGNNEKLFF
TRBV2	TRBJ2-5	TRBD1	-	TGTGCCAGCAGTGGGGACAGGGAAGAGACCCAGTACTTC	CASSGDREETQYF
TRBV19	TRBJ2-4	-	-	TGTGCCAGTAGTATAGTTCCGTCACGGGGGTCCATTCAGTACTTC	CASSIVPSRGSIQYF
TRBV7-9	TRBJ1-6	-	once	TGTGCCAGCAGCTCCAGGGGAAGCTCCTATAATTCACCCCTCCACTTT	CASSSRGSSYNSPLHF
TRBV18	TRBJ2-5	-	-	TGTGCCAGCTCACCAACGACGGGGGTACAAGAGACCCAGTACTTC	CASSPTTGVQETQYF
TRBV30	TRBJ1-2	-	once	TGTGCCTGGACCCGGGGTAGGAGCTATGGCTACACCTTC	CAWTRGRSYGYTF
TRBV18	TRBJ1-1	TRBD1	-	TGTGCCAGCTCAAACAGGGGGCAAGGCACTGAAGCTTTCTTT	CASSNRGQGTEAFF
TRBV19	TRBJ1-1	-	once	TGTGCCAGTAGTACCTCGCGGGCCACAAACACTGAAGCTTTCTTT	CASSTSRATNTEAFF
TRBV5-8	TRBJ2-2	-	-	TGTGCCAGCAGCCCGGGATGGGGGGGCTTCGACACCGGGGAGCTGTTTTTT	CASSPGWGGFDTGELFF
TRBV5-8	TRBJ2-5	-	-	TGTGCCAGCAGCTTGGCACCAGGGGTGGAGACCCAGTACTTC	CASSLAPGVETQYF
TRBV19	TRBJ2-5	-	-	TGTGCCAGTAGTATTGGGGTGACAGTCGGGCAAGAGACCCAGTACTTC	CASSIGVTVGQETQYF
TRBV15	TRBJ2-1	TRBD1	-	TGTGCCACCGGGGACAGCGAGCTAGGCTACAATGAGCAGTTCTTC	CATGDSELGYNEQFF